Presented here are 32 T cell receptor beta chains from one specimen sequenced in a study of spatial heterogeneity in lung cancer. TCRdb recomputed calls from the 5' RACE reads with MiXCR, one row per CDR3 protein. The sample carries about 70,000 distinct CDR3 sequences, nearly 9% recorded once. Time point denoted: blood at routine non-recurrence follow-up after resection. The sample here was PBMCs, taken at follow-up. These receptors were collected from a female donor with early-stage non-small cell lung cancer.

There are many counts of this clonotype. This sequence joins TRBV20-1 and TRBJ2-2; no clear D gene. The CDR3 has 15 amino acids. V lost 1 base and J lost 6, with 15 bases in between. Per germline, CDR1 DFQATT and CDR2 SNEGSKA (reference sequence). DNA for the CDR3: TGCAGTGCTAGAGGTCTCGGCGGTAGTCCCGGGGAGCTGTTTTTT. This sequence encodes CSARGLGGSPGELFF.

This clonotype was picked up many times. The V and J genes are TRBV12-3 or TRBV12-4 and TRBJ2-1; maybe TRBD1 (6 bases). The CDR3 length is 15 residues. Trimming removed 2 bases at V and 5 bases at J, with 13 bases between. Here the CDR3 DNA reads TGTGCCAGCAGTTTATTCAGGGGAAGGAACAATGAGCAGTTCTTC. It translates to CASSLFRGRNNEQFF.

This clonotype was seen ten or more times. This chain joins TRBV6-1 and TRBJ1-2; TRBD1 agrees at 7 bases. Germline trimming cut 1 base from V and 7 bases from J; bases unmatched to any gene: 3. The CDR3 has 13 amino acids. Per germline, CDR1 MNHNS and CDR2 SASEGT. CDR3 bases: TGTGCCAGCAGTGAAGGACAGGGCGGTGGCTACACCTTC. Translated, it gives CASSEGQGGGYTF.

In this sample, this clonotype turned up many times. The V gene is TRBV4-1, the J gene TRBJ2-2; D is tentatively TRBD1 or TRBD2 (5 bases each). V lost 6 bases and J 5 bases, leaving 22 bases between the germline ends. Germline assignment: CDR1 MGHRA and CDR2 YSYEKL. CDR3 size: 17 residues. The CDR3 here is CASSGPVGADRTGELFF. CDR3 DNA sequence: TGCGCCAGCAGTGGCCCGGTCGGGGCTGATAGGACCGGGGAGCTGTTTTTT.

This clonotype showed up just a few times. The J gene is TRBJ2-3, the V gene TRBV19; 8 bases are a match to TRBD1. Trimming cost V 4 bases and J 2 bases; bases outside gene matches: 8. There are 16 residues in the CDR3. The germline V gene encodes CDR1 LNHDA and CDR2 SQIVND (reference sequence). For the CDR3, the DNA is TGTGCCAGTAGTACCTCCAGGGGGCTTGTCACAGATACGCAGTATTTT. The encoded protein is CASSTSRGLVTDTQYF.

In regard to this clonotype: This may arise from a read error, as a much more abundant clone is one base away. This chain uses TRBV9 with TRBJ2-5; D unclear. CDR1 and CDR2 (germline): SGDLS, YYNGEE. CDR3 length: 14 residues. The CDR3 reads CTSSVANRQETQYF. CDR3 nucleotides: TGTACCAGCAGCGTCGCTAACCGCCAAGAGACCCAGTACTTC.

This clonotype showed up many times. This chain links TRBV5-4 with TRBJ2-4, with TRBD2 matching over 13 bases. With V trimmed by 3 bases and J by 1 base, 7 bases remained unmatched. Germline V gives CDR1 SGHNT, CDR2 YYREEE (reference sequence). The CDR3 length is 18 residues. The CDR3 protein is CASSSRLAGGQAKNIQYF. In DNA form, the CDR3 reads TGTGCCAGCAGCTCTCGACTAGCGGGAGGACAGGCCAAAAACATTCAGTACTTC.

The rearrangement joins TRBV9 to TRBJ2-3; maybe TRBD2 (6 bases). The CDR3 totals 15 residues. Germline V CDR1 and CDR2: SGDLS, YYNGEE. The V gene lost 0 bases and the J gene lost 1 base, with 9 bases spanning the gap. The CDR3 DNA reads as TGTGCCAGCAGCGTAGAGGGACTCCGCACAGATACGCAGTATTTT. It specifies CASSVEGLRTDTQYF.

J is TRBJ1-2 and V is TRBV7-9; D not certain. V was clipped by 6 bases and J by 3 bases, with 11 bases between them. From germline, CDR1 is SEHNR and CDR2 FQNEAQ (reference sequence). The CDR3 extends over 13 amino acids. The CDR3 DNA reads TGTGCCAGCAGTTCGGCGGAATACTATGGCTACACCTTC. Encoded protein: CASSSAEYYGYTF.

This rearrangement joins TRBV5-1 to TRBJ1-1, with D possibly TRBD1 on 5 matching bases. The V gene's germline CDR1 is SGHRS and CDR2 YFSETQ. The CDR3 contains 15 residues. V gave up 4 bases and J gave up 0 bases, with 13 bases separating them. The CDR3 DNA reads TGCGCCAGCAGCCTAGGGGCAGGCCTGAACACTGAAGCTTTCTTT. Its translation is CASSLGAGLNTEAFF.

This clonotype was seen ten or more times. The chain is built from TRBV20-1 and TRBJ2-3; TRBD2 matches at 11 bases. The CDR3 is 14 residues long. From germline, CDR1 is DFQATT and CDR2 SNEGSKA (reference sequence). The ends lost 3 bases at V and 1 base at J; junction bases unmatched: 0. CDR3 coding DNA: TGCAGTGCTAGGACTAGCGGGGGCACAGATACGCAGTATTTT. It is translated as CSARTSGGTDTQYF.

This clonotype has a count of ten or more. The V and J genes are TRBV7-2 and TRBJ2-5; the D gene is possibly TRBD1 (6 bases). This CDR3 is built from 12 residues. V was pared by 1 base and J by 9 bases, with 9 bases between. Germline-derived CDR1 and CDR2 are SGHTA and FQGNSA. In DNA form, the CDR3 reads TGTGCCAGCAGCTTAGACGAGGGGGCCCAGTACTTC. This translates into CASSLDEGAQYF.

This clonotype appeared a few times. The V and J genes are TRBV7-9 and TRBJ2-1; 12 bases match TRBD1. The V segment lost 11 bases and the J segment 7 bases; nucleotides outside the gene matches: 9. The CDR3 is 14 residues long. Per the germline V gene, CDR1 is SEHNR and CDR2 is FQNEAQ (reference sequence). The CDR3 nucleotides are TGTGCCTACGCCGGGACAGGGGGCATGAATGAGCAGTTCTTC. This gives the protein CAYAGTGGMNEQFF.

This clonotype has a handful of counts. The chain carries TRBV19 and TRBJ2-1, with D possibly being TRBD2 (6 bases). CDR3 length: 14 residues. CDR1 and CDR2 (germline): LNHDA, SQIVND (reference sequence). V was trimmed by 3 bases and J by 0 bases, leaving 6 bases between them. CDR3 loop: CASSMRGSYNEQFF. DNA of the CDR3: TGTGCCAGTAGTATGCGGGGCTCCTACAATGAGCAGTTCTTC.

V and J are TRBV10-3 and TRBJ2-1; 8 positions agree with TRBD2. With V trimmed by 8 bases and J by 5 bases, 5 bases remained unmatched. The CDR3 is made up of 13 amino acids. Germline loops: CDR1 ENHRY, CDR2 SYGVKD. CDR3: CAISSGRNNEQFF. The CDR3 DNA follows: TGTGCCATCTCTAGCGGGCGAAACAATGAGCAGTTCTTC.

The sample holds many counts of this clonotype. The CDR3 DNA follows: TGCAGCGCCCGGGACAGGGGGCTGTACAATGAGCAGTTCTTC. This codes for CSARDRGLYNEQFF. The gene calls are TRBV29-1 and TRBJ2-1, with 12 bases lining up with TRBD1. Trimming cost V 7 bases and J 4 bases; bases outside gene matches: 5. Germline assignment: CDR1 SQVTM and CDR2 ANQGSEA. The CDR3 is made up of 14 amino acids.

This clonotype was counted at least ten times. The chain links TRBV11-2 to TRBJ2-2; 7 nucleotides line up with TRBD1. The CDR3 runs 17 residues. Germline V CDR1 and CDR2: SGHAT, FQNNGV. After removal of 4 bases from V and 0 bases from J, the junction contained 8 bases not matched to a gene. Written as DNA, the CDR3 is TGTGCCAGCAGCTACCCACTAACAGGGGCGAACACCGGGGAGCTGTTTTTT. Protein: CASSYPLTGANTGELFF.

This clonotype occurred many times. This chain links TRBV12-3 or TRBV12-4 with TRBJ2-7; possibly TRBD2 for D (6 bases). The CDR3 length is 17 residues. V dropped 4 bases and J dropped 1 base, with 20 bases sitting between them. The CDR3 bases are TGTGCCAGCAGTTCGGGAGATCGGGTGAACAGATCCTACGAGCAGTACTTC. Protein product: CASSSGDRVNRSYEQYF.

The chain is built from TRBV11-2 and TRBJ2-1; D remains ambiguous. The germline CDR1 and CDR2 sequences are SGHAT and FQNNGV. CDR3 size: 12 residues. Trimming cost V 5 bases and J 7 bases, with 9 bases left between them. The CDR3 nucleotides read TGTGCCAGCAGCCCACCGGCTAATGAGCAGTTCTTC. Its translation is CASSPPANEQFF. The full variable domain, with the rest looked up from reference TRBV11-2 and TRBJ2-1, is EAGVAQSPRYKIIEKRQSVAFWCNPISGHATLYWYQQILGQGPKLLIQFQNNGVVDDSQLPKDRFSAERLKGVDSTLKIQPAKLEDSAVYLCASSPPANEQFFGPGTRLTVL.

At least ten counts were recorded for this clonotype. CDR3: CSVKSGSGHPQHF. The CDR3 coding sequence is TGCAGTGTTAAGTCCGGGTCGGGGCATCCCCAGCATTTT. The chain recombines TRBV20-1 with TRBJ1-5; D is perhaps TRBD1 (5 bases). The germline gives CDR1 DFQATT, CDR2 SNEGSKA (reference sequence). This CDR3 has 13 amino acids. V was clipped by 7 bases and J by 10 bases, with 20 bases between them.

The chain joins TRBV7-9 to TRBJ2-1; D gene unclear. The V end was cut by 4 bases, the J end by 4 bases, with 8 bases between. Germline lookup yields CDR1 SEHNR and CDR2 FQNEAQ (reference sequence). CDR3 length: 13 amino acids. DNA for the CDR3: TGTGCCAGCAGCTCGAAAGGTTACAATGAGCAGTTCTTC. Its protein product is CASSSKGYNEQFF.

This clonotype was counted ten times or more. Here the CDR3 DNA reads TGCAGTGCTAGATGGGACAGGGATCAAAAACTGTTTTTT. Protein: CSARWDRDQKLFF. V usage is TRBV20-1 and J usage is TRBJ1-4, with 9 bases aligning to TRBD1. The CDR3 is 13 amino acids. V lost 2 bases to trimming and J lost 9 bases; unmatched junction nucleotides: 4. CDR1 DFQATT and CDR2 SNEGSKA come from the germline V gene (reference sequence).

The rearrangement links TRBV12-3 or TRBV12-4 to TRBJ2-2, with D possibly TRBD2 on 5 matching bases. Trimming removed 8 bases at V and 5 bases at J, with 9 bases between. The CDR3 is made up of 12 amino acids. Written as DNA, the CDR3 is TGTGCCAGCTCTGGGGAGACCGGGGAGCTGTTTTTT. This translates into CASSGETGELFF.

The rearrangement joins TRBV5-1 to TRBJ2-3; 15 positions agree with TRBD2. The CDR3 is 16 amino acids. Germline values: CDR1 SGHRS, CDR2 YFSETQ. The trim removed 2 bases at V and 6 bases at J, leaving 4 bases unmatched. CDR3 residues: CASSFGLAGGPDTQYF. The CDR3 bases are TGCGCCAGCAGCTTCGGACTAGCGGGAGGGCCGGATACGCAGTATTTT.

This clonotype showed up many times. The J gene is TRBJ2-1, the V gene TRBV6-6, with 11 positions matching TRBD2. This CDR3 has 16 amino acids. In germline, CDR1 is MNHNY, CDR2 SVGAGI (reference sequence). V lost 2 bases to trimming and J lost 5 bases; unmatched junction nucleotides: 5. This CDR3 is CASSYPGLAEHNEQFF. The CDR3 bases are TGTGCCAGCAGTTACCCGGGACTAGCGGAACACAATGAGCAGTTCTTC.

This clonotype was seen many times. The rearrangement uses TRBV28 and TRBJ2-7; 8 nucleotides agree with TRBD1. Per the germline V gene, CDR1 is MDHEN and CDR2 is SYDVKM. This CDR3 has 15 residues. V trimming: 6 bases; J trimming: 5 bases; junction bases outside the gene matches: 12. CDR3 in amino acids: CASREPQGASNEQYF. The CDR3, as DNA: TGTGCCAGCAGGGAGCCGCAGGGGGCGAGCAACGAGCAGTACTTC.

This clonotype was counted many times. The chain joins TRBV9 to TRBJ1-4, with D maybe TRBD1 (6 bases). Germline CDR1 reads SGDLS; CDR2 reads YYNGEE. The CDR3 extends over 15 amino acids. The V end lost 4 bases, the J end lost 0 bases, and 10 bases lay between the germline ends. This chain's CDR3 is CASSPRTATNEKLFF. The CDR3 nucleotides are TGTGCCAGCAGCCCTCGGACAGCAACTAATGAAAAACTGTTTTTT.

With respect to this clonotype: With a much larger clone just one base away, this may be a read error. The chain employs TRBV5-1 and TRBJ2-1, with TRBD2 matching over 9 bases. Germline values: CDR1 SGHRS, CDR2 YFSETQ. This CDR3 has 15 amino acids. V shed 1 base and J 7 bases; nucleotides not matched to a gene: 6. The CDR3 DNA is TGCGCCAGCAGCTTGAGGGCGGGAGGGACGAATGAGCAGTTCTTC. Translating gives CASSLRAGGTNEQFF.

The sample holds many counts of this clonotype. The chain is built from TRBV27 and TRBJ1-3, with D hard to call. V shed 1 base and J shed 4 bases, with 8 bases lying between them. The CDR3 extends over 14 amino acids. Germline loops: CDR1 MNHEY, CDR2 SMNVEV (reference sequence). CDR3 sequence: CASSLYGVGNTIYF. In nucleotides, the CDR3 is TGTGCCAGCAGTTTATATGGGGTCGGAAACACCATATATTTT.

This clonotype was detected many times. Here the CDR3 DNA reads TGTGCCAGCAGCCGGGCCCCGGGACAGGGCCTTGGTGAGCAGTTCTTC. Its protein product is CASSRAPGQGLGEQFF. The rearrangement links TRBV3-1 to TRBJ2-1; 9 bases fit TRBD1. Germline V CDR1 and CDR2: LGHDT, YNNKEL (reference sequence). V dropped 4 bases and J dropped 9; count of bases not matched to a gene: 13. The CDR3 is 16 residues long.

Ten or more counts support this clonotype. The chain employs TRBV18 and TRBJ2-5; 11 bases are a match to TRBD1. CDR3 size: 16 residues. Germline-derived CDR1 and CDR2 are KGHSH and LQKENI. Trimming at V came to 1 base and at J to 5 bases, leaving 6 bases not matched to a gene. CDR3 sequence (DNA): TGTGCCAGCTCACCACGGGGACAGGGGGTTTCGGAGACCCAGTACTTC. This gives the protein CASSPRGQGVSETQYF.

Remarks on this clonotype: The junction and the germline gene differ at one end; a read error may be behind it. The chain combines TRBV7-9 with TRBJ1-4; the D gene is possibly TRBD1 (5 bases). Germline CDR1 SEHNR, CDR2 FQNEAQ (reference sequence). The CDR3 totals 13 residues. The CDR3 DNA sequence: TGTGTCAGCAGCTTATACAGGCGTGAAAAACTGTTTTTT. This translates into CVSSLYRREKLFF.